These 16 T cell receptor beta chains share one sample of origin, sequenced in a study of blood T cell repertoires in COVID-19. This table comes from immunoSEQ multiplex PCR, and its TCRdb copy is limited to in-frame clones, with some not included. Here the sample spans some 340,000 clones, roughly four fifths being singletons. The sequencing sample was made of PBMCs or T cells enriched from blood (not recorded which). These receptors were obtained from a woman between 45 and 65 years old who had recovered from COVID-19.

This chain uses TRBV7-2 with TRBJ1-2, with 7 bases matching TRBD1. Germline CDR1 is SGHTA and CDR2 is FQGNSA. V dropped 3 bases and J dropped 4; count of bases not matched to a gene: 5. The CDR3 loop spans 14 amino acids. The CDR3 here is CASSLAGQTYGYTF. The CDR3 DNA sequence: TGTGCCAGCAGCTTGGCGGGACAGACCTATGGCTACACCTTC. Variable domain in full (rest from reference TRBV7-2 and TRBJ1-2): GAGVSQSPSNKVTEKGKDVELRCDPISGHTALYWYRQSLGQGLEFLIYFQGNSAPDKSGLPSDRFSAERTGGSVSTLTIQRTQQEDSAVYLCASSLAGQTYGYTFGSGTRLTVV.

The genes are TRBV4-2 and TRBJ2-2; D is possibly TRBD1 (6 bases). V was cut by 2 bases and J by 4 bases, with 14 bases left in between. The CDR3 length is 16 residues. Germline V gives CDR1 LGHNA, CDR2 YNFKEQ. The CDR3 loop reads CASSQSDRLVTGELFF. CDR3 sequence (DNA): TGTGCCAGCAGCCAAAGTGACAGGCTTGTCACCGGGGAGCTGTTTTTT.

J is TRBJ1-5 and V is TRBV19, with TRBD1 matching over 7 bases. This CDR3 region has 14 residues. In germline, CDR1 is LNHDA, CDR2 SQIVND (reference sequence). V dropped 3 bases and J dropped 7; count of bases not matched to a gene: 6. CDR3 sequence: CASSMVTGVQPQHF. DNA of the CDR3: TGTGCCAGTAGTATGGTAACAGGGGTCCAGCCCCAGCATTTT.

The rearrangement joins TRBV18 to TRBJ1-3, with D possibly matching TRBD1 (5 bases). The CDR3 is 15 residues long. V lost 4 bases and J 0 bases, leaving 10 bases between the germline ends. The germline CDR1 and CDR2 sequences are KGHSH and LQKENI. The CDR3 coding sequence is TGTGCCAGCTCACGAGACAGTCCCTCTGGAAACACCATATATTTT. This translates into CASSRDSPSGNTIYF.

The CDR3 nucleotides read TGTGCCAGCAGCTCAACCAACCGGGACTTTAGTGAGCAGTTCTTC. Translated, it gives CASSSTNRDFSEQFF. The genes are TRBV7-8 and TRBJ2-1; D may be TRBD2 (6 bases). The germline V and J ends were trimmed by 4 bases and 9 bases, with 19 bases remaining between them. Germline V gene sequence: CDR1 SGHVS, CDR2 FQNEAQ. The length of the CDR3 is 15 residues.

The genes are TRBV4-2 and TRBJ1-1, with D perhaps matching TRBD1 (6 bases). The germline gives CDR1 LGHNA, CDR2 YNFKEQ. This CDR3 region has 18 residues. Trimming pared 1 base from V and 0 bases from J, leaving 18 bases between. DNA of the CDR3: TGTGCCAGCAGCCAAGCGGGGACATCTTTTAACGTGAACACTGAAGCTTTCTTT. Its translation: CASSQAGTSFNVNTEAFF.

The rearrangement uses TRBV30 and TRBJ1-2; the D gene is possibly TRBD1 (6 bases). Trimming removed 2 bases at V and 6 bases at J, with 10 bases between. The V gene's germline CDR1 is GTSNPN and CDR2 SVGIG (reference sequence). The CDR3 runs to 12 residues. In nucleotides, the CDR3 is TGTGCCTGGAGTTCAGGGGTGCATGGCTACACCTTC. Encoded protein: CAWSSGVHGYTF.

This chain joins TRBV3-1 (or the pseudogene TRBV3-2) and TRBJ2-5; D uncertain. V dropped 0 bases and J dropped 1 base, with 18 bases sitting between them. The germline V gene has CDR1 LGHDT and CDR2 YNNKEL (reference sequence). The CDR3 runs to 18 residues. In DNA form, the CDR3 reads TGTGCCAGCAGCCAAGAACGTCGCCAGGCACGAGTCCAAGAGACCCAGTACTTC. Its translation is CASSQERRQARVQETQYF.

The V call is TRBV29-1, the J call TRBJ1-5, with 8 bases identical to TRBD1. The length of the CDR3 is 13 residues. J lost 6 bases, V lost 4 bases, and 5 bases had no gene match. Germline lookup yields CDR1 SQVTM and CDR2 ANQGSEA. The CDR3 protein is CSVVPGGGQPQHF. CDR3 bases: TGCAGCGTTGTTCCAGGGGGCGGTCAGCCCCAGCATTTT.

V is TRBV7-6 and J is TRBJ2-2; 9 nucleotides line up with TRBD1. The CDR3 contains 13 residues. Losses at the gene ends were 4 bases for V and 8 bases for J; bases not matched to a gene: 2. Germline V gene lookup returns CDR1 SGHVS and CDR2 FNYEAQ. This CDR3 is CASSSQGAGELFF. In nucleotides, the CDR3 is TGTGCCAGCAGCTCACAGGGGGCGGGGGAGCTGTTTTTT.

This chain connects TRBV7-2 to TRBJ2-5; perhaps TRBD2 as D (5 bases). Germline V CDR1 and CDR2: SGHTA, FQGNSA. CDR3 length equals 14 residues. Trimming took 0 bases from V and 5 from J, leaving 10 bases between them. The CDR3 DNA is TGTGCCAGCAGCTTAGCTAGCGTGAGGGAGACCCAGTACTTC. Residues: CASSLASVRETQYF.

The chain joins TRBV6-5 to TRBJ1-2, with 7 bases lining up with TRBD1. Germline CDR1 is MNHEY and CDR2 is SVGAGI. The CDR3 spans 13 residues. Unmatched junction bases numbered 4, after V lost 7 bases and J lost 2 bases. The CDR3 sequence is CASMRTGNYGYTF. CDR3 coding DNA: TGTGCCAGCATGAGGACAGGAAACTATGGCTACACCTTC.

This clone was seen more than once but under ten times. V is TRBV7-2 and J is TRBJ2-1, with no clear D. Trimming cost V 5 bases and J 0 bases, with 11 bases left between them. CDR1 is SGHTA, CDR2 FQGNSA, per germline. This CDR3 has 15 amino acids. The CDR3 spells CASSVRKSSYNEQFF. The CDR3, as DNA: TGTGCCAGCAGCGTAAGAAAGAGCTCCTACAATGAGCAGTTCTTC.

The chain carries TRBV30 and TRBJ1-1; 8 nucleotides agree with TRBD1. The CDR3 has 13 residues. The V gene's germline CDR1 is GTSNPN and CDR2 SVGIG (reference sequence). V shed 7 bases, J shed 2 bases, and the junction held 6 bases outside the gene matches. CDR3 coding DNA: TGTGCCTACACTCAGGGGGCAAACACTGAAGCTTTCTTT. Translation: CAYTQGANTEAFF.

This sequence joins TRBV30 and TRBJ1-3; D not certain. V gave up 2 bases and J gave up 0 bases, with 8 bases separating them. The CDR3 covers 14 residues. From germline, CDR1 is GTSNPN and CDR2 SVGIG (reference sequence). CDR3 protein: CAWSPGSSGNTIYF. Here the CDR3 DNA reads TGTGCCTGGAGTCCAGGATCCTCTGGAAACACCATATATTTT.

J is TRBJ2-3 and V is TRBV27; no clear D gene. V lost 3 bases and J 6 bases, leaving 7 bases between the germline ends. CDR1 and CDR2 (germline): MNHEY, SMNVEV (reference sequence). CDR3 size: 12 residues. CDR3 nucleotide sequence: TGTGCCAGCAGTTTGTCGTCGGATACGCAGTATTTT. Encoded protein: CASSLSSDTQYF.